Below are 25 T cell receptor beta chains sequenced from a single sample in a study of T cells in Graves' hyperthyroidism and ophthalmopathy. RNA transcripts provided the source from which TCR beta CDR3 regions were amplified. The HTBI primer set was used in a first-round RT-PCR of the TCR CDR3. TCRdb reprocessed the multiplex PCR reads via MiXCR and lists one record per CDR3 protein. Of hundreds of thousands of distinct CDR3 sequences in the sample, 14% were seen once. The sequenced sample was blood. The receptors stem from a woman in her thirties or forties with Graves' hyperthyroidism.

The V and J genes are TRBV11-2 and TRBJ2-2; 11 bases agree with TRBD2. Germline V CDR1 and CDR2: SGHAT, FQNNGV. This CDR3 comprises 14 residues. J was trimmed by 7 bases and V by 3 bases; bases with no gene match: 1. This chain's CDR3 is CASSFTSGSGELFF. CDR3 bases: TGTGCCAGCAGCTTCACTAGCGGGAGCGGGGAGCTGTTTTTT.

This clonotype was counted many times. V gene TRBV11-2 combines with J gene TRBJ2-1; TRBD2 is a possible D gene (8 bases). The germline V and J ends were trimmed by 2 bases and 4 bases, with 24 bases remaining between them. This CDR3 comprises 19 residues. Germline V gives CDR1 SGHAT, CDR2 FQNNGV. DNA of the CDR3: TGTGCCAGCAGCTTAATTCCTAGCGGGCCCACAGGGGCTTACAATGAGCAGTTCTTC. Protein sequence: CASSLIPSGPTGAYNEQFF.

This clonotype appeared a few times. The chain is built from TRBV19 and TRBJ1-5, with 9 bases identical to TRBD1. The V gene's germline CDR1 is LNHDA and CDR2 SQIVND (reference sequence). After removal of 2 bases from V and 4 bases from J, the junction contained 3 bases not matched to a gene. The CDR3 loop spans 15 amino acids. CDR3 nucleotides: TGTGCCAGTAGTATACAGACAGGGGGTAATCAGCCCCAGCATTTT. Translating gives CASSIQTGGNQPQHF. Drawing the rest from reference TRBV19 and TRBJ1-5, the complete variable domain is DGGITQSPKYLFRKEGQNVTLSCEQNLNHDAMYWYRQDPGQGLRLIYYSQIVNDFQKGDIAEGYSVSREKKESFPLTVTSAQKNPTAFYLCASSIQTGGNQPQHFGDGTRLSIL.

In the case of this clonotype: The junction differs from germline at one of its ends, possibly a read error. This rearrangement joins TRBV7-8 to TRBJ1-4; the match to TRBD1 covers 9 bases. The CDR3 covers 14 residues. The germline V gene encodes CDR1 SGHVS and CDR2 FQNEAQ. The CDR3 loop is CASSQGTGTEKLFF. CDR3 DNA sequence: TGCGCCAGCAGCCAAGGGACAGGGACAGAAAAACTGTTTTTT.

The table lists this clonotype with a few counts. The genes are TRBV11-1 and TRBJ2-1; 12 bases match TRBD2. The CDR3 contains 17 residues. The J segment lost 3 bases and the V segment lost 4 bases, leaving 7 bases of the junction unmatched. Germline V gene lookup returns CDR1 SGHAT and CDR2 FQDESV (reference sequence). The CDR3 reads CASSSGLAGLDYNEQFF. The CDR3 DNA is TGTGCCAGCAGCTCAGGACTAGCGGGACTCGACTACAATGAGCAGTTCTTC.

This chain connects TRBV5-5 to TRBJ2-1; maybe TRBD1 (5 bases). The CDR3 runs to 13 residues. V lost 2 bases and J lost 7, with 10 bases in between. Germline CDR1 reads SGHKS; CDR2 reads YYEKEE (reference sequence). The CDR3 DNA follows: TGTGCCAGCAGCTTCCAGGGTAGGAATGAGCAGTTCTTC. Amino acid sequence: CASSFQGRNEQFF.

This clonotype was recorded at least ten times. The J gene is TRBJ2-3, the V gene TRBV29-1; D is uncertain. The germline CDR1 and CDR2 sequences are SQVTM and ANQGSEA. This CDR3 comprises 13 residues. Trimming took 3 bases from V and 5 from J, leaving 12 bases between them. CDR3 sequence reads: CSVDWSSGDTQYF. DNA for the CDR3: TGCAGCGTTGATTGGTCGAGTGGAGATACGCAGTATTTT.

Only a few counts were recorded for this clonotype. At one end, the junction sequence differs from germline, possibly due to a read error. This chain links TRBV2 with TRBJ1-2; 7 bases match TRBD1. The CDR3 has 14 residues. From germline, CDR1 is SNHLY and CDR2 FYNNEI. The CDR3 coding sequence is TGTGCCAGCAGTCCCGGACAGGTTAACTATGGCCACACCTTC. Protein product: CASSPGQVNYGHTF.

Of note for this clonotype: Since a much larger clone is just one base distant, this may be a read error. The chain couples TRBV7-3 to TRBJ2-1; 13 bases map to TRBD2. From germline, CDR1 is SGHTA and CDR2 FQGTGA. The CDR3 length is 16 residues. The CDR3 region is CASSKLAGGGHNEQLF. In nucleotides, the CDR3 is TGTGCCAGCAGCAAACTAGCGGGAGGGGGACACAATGAGCAGCTCTTC.

This clonotype has ten or more counts. This rearrangement joins TRBV2 to TRBJ2-3; TRBD2 matches at 8 bases. The ends lost 2 bases at V and 3 bases at J; junction bases unmatched: 10. The CDR3 runs to 17 residues. Germline CDR1 SNHLY, CDR2 FYNNEI. The CDR3 reads CASSETVAGIRTDTQYF. CDR3 in DNA: TGTGCCAGCAGTGAAACCGTAGCGGGAATTAGGACAGATACGCAGTATTTT.

The chain joins TRBV3-1 to TRBJ1-6, with D uncertain. The germline V gene encodes CDR1 LGHDT and CDR2 YNNKEL (reference sequence). The V gene lost 0 bases and the J gene lost 8 bases, with 8 bases spanning the gap. The CDR3 totals 14 residues. CDR3 sequence reads: CASSQDGGYSPLHF. The DNA for the CDR3 is TGTGCCAGCAGCCAAGATGGAGGATATTCACCCCTCCACTTT. Combining the CDR3 with reference TRBV3-1 and TRBJ1-6 gives the whole variable domain DTAVSQTPKYLVTQMGNDKSIKCEQNLGHDTMYWYKQDSKKFLKIMFSYNNKELIINETVPNRFSPKSPDKAHLNLHINSLELGDSAVYFCASSQDGGYSPLHFGNGTRLTVT.

This clonotype was counted between two and nine times. The genes are TRBV11-2 and TRBJ2-2, with 8 bases that match TRBD1. This CDR3 region has 16 residues. The V gene's germline CDR1 is SGHAT and CDR2 FQNNGV. V dropped 5 bases and J dropped 4; count of bases not matched to a gene: 9. CDR3 in DNA: TGTGCCAGCAGCACGCGACAGGGGAGGATCACCGGGGAGCTGTTTTTT. Encoded protein: CASSTRQGRITGELFF.

Ten or more counts support this clonotype. V and J are TRBV11-2 and TRBJ1-1; 9 positions agree with TRBD1. Trimming at V came to 6 bases and at J to 5 bases, leaving 4 bases not matched to a gene. This CDR3 contains 13 residues. The germline V gene has CDR1 SGHAT and CDR2 FQNNGV. CDR3 region: CASSLDRGTEAFF. The DNA of the CDR3 is TGTGCCAGCAGTTTGGACAGGGGAACTGAAGCTTTCTTT.

In its sample, this clonotype was seen many times. This chain joins TRBV2 and TRBJ2-1; the D gene could be TRBD1 or TRBD2 (5 bases each). The germline V and J ends were trimmed by 7 bases and 3 bases, with 13 bases remaining between them. The CDR3 loop spans 14 amino acids. CDR1 and CDR2 from the germline V gene are SNHLY and FYNNEI. As DNA, the CDR3 is TGTGCCAGCAAGTCCCGGGACGGCTACAATGAGCAGTTCTTC. Amino acids: CASKSRDGYNEQFF.

The V call is TRBV7-4, the J call TRBJ2-3; the match to TRBD2 covers 9 bases. CDR3 size: 16 residues. J lost 0 bases, V lost 0 bases, and 1 base had no gene match. The germline gives CDR1 SGHVT, CDR2 SQSDAQ. The CDR3 region is CASSLALAGSTDTQYF. The DNA of the CDR3 is TGTGCCAGCAGCTTAGCGCTAGCGGGAAGCACAGATACGCAGTATTTT.

The V gene is TRBV3-1, the J gene TRBJ1-4, with D unclear. The CDR3 is 13 residues long. Germline loops: CDR1 LGHDT, CDR2 YNNKEL (reference sequence). The V gene lost 8 bases and the J gene lost 3 bases, with 10 bases spanning the gap. The CDR3 sequence: CASQDGPNEKLFF. CDR3 DNA sequence: TGTGCCAGCCAGGACGGACCTAATGAAAAACTGTTTTTT.

This clonotype was seen at least ten times. The chain couples TRBV6-5 to TRBJ1-1; possibly TRBD1 for D (5 bases). CDR3 length: 14 residues. V gave up 2 bases and J gave up 4 bases, with 11 bases separating them. Germline assignment: CDR1 MNHEY and CDR2 SVGAGI. The CDR3 loop is CASSYGGQGTEAFF. In DNA, the CDR3 is TGTGCCAGCAGTTACGGAGGGCAGGGCACTGAAGCTTTCTTT.

This clonotype came up many times. V and J are TRBV2 and TRBJ1-1; D perhaps matches TRBD1 (6 bases). CDR1 and CDR2 from the germline V gene are SNHLY and FYNNEI. The length of the CDR3 is 13 residues. Trimming removed 7 bases at V and 3 bases at J, with 12 bases between. The CDR3 spells CASMMRGDTEAFF. The CDR3 region has the DNA TGTGCCAGCATGATGAGGGGGGACACTGAAGCTTTCTTT.

This clonotype showed up just a few times. The chain couples TRBV5-1 to TRBJ2-5; 11 nucleotides match TRBD1. Germline lookup yields CDR1 SGHRS and CDR2 YFSETQ. CDR3 length: 16 amino acids. V shed 1 base and J 1 base; nucleotides not matched to a gene: 3. In DNA, the CDR3 is TGCGCCAGCAGCTTGAGGGGACAGGGGGGCCAAGAGACCCAGTACTTC. Protein sequence: CASSLRGQGGQETQYF.

Of note for this clonotype: A much larger clone is a single base away; this may be a read error. The chain is built from TRBV9 and TRBJ1-2, with no clear D. Germline CDR1 reads SGDLS; CDR2 reads YYNGEE. This CDR3 comprises 16 residues. With 2 bases removed from V and 3 bases from J, the gap between germline ends came to 17 bases. The CDR3 loop reads CASSVGTPGMDYGYTF. In DNA, the CDR3 is TGTGCCAGCAGCGTGGGCACTCCGGGTATGGACTATGGCTACACCTTC.

The chain has TRBV20-1 and TRBJ2-7; D gene unclear. This CDR3 region has 12 residues. The V gene lost 3 bases and the J gene lost 4 bases, with 10 bases spanning the gap. Germline CDR1 DFQATT, CDR2 SNEGSKA (reference sequence). DNA of the CDR3: TGCAGTGCTAGCATAGGTACATACGAGCAGTACTTC. This encodes CSASIGTYEQYF.

This clonotype was observed at least ten times. The CDR3 region is CASSQDRHTGELFF. The CDR3, as DNA: TGCGCCAGCAGCCAAGACCGGCACACCGGGGAGCTGTTTTTT. The chain recombines TRBV4-1 with TRBJ2-2; D gene ambiguous. Germline V lookup: CDR1 MGHRA, CDR2 YSYEKL. Deletions cut 0 bases from V and 3 bases from J, with 5 bases between. This CDR3 spans 14 amino acids.

The chain combines TRBV28 with TRBJ2-1; D remains unclear. V dropped 6 bases and J dropped 9 bases, with 9 bases sitting between them. The germline CDR1 and CDR2 sequences are MDHEN and SYDVKM. The CDR3 is 11 amino acids. DNA of the CDR3: TGTGCCAGCAGCCATATCGGTGAGCAGTTCTTC. Translating gives CASSHIGEQFF.

The CDR3 DNA is TGTGCCAGCAGTGGAAGGGCGATAAAGTTGGTCAGATACGCCGCGCAGTATTTT. Encoded protein: CASSGRAIKLVRYAAQYF. This chain joins TRBV6-1 and TRBJ2-3; D call uncertain. The CDR3 has 18 residues. Per the germline V gene, CDR1 is MNHNS and CDR2 is SASEGT. V was shortened by 4 bases and J by 10 bases, with 30 bases between the two germline ends.

This clonotype came up a few times. The chain joins TRBV28 to TRBJ1-3; perhaps TRBD1 as D (6 bases). The CDR3 sequence is 14 residues long. The V end lost 5 bases, the J end lost 2 bases, and 10 bases lay between the germline ends. Germline CDR1 reads MDHEN; CDR2 reads SYDVKM. CDR3 amino acids: CASSLQGAGNTIYF. In DNA, the CDR3 is TGTGCCAGCAGTCTACAGGGAGCTGGAAACACCATATATTTT.